This T cell receptor beta chain was captured by sequencing in a study of shared clonotypes between healthy human individuals (dated by TCRdb to 2018 to 2020). With respect to the entire study: The cohort included three men and a couple of women between 18 and 49 years of age. For each donor, three plates each were used for CD4 naive and CD4 memory, two plates were used for CD8 naive, and one plate was used for CD8 memory. The study deeply sequenced blood TCR repertoires of about 5 healthy adults to estimate repertoire size and the extent of clonotype sharing between individuals. Different laboratories and diverse techniques were used to prepare libraries and sequence TCR repertoires, to increase sequencing depth and limit assay-specific biases. Between about 0.8 and 9 billion PBMCs per donor were obtained by leukapheresis.

The CDR3 has 16 amino acids, counting the end cysteine and phenylalanine. Only the CDR3 portion is preserved as DNA: 48 bases, with reading frame beginning at the first base. According to the germline V gene, CDR1 reads SGHDN and CDR2 reads FVKESK. To note about this clone: No antigen is known for it. The junction shows a germline mismatch at one end, possibly a read error.

What the work shows at the level of the full study, not this receptor alone: The genetic and exposure-history diversity represented was limited by the small number of donors. Estimated clonotype richness was generally larger for naive than for memory subsets. When several donors were compared, the shared fraction of clonotypes was around 4.6% for naive CD4, approximately 3.5% for naive CD8, 2% to 2.5% for memory CD4, and around 0.37% for memory CD8. Pairwise subsampling led to the expectation that sequencing depth would affect the degree of clonotype sharing among donors. Compared with non-shared clonotypes, the clonotypes found in all four sorted-subset donors had higher generation probabilities. Incomplete sequencing was indicated by rarefaction of sorted-subset datasets, despite the large sequencing depth. Only blood was sampled, and tissue TCR repertoires likely differ from those in blood.

Using the deep immunoSEQ assay, multiplex PCR amplified TCR CDR3 regions from genomic DNA. Extracted genomic DNA from each cell subset was spread evenly across all wells of several immunoSEQ 96-well plates, with each plate serving as a replicate. For sorted subsets, around 200 ng genomic DNA, equal to 30,000 or so T cell genomes, was loaded into each replicate PCR. Purified libraries were quantified with a Qubit 3.0 fluorometer, sized on a Bioanalyzer 2100, and re-quantified with the KAPA Library Quantification kit. A separate single-read 150-cycle Illumina NextSeq 550 flow cell was used to sequence each immunoSEQ 96-well plate. The source study handled its data this way. Because the immunoSEQ output held only junctional sequences and lacked quality scores, the filtering could not match the filtering applied to full-length reads. Sequences were annotated with PyIR, a Python wrapper for IgBLAST v1.9, and V/J genes and CDR3 were assigned using IMGT germline references. Any read was removed if the V/J assignment was weak (E-value above 1e-6), the CDR3 was missing, or the read contained stop codons, out-of-frame junctions, or ambiguous translated residues. V3J clonotypes were defined by identical inferred V gene, J gene, and CDR3 amino acid sequence. Percentage overlap between repertoires was calculated by dividing the number of shared unique clonotypes by the size of the smaller repertoire. RTK rarefaction, the Chao1 estimator, and Recon v2.1 estimates of unobserved clonotypes were used to assess repertoire richness. OLGA was used to compute generation probabilities for all TCRbeta clonotypes that the gDNA method yielded from several donors. TCRdb carries this immuneACCESS record with in-frame sequences only. Its versions omit some clonotypes, under half of them owing to an unresolved V gene in the studies checked, with the rest unexplained. V and J calls and clone size follow that table, whereas D and trimming were derived from the DNA. A total of 980,000 or so clones appear in this sample, about 80% of them only once. The biggest ten clones account for approximately 1.5% of the sample.

The donors were healthy, HIV-negative adults who had no recently reported acute infections or vaccinations. Every donor was a Caucasian adult residing in Nashville, Tennessee, USA. Magnetic negative selection was used to enrich CD4+ T cells, after which naive cells were positively selected on CD45RA and the negative fraction became the memory subset. After blood collection by leukapheresis, PBMCs were isolated using Ficoll-Histopaque density gradient centrifugation and then cryopreserved in the vapor phase of liquid nitrogen. Purity and quantity of every magnetically sorted T cell population were checked by analytical flow cytometry. From each sorted fraction, genomic DNA was isolated and quantified by UV absorbance on a Nanodrop 2000c.

The chain uses TRBV14 and TRBJ2-3, with a weak D call of TRBD1 (6 bases match). What was sequenced was memory CD4+ T cells sorted from blood. The cell subset or site label, as the study defines it: CD45RA-negative fraction. This receptor was obtained from a man younger than 35 in good health. CDR3 loop: CASSHRATKETGTQYF. The base sequence is TGTGCCAGCAGCCACAGGGCCACAAAGGAGACAGGTACGCAGTATTTT.